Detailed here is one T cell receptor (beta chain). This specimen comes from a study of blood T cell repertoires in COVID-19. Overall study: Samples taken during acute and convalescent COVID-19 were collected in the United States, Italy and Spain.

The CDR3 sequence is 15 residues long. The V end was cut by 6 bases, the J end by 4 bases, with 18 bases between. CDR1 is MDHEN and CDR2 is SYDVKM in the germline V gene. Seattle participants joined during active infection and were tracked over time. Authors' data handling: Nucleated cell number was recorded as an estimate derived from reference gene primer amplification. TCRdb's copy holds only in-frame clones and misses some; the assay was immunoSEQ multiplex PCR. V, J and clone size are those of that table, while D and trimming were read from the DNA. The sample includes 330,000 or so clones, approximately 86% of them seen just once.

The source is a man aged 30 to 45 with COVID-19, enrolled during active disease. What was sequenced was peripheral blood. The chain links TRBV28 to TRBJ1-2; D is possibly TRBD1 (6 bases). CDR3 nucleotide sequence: TGTGCCAGCAGCCAATCGGGGGGGCCGGGCTATGGCTACACCTTC. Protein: CASSQSGGPGYGYTF.